Listed here is a single TCR beta chain. The data derive from a study of control samples from healthy donors and cancer patients. CDR3 size: 11 residues. Germline V CDR1 and CDR2: MNHEY, SVGAGI. The germline V and J ends were trimmed by 6 bases and 5 bases, with 8 bases remaining between them. Assay: immunoSEQ multiplex PCR; the TCRdb copy retains only in-frame clones and omits some. The sample records 55,000 to 65,000 clones, 87% being singletons. The sequence came from a woman in her fifties or sixties with lung cancer. Input material: PBMCs. The genes are TRBV6-5 and TRBJ2-7; D is uncertain. Written as DNA, the CDR3 is TGTGCCAGCAGCCGTTTCGACGAGCAGTACTTC. Translating gives CASSRFDEQYF.